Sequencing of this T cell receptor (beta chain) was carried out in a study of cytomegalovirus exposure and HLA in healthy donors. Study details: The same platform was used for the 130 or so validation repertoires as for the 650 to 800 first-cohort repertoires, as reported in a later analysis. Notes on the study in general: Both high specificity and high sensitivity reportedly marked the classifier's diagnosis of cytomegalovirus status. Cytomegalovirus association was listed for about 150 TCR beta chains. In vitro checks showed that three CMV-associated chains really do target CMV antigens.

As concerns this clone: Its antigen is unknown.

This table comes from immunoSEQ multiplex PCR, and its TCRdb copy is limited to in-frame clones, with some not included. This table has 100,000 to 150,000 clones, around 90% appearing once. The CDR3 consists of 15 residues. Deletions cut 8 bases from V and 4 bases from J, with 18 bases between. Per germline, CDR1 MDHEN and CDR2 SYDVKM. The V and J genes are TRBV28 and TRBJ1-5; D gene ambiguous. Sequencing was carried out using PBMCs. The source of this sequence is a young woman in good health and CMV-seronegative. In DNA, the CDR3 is TGTGCCAGCCAGCCCGGAGGAGGCAGGAATCAGCCCCAGCATTTT. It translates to CASQPGGGRNQPQHF.